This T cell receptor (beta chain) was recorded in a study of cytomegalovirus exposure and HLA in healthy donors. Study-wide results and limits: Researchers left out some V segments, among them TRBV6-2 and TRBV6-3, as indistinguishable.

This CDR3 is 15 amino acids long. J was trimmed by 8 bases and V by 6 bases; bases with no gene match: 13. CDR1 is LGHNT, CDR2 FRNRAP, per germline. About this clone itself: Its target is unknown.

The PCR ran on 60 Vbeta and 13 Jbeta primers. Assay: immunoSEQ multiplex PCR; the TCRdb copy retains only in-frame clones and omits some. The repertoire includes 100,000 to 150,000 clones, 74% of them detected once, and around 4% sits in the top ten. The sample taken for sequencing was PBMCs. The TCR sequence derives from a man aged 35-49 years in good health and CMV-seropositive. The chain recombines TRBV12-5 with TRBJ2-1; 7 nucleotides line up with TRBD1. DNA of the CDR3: TGTGCTAGTGGGACAGGGTTTGGTCTCGACGATGAGCAGTTCTTC. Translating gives CASGTGFGLDDEQFF.